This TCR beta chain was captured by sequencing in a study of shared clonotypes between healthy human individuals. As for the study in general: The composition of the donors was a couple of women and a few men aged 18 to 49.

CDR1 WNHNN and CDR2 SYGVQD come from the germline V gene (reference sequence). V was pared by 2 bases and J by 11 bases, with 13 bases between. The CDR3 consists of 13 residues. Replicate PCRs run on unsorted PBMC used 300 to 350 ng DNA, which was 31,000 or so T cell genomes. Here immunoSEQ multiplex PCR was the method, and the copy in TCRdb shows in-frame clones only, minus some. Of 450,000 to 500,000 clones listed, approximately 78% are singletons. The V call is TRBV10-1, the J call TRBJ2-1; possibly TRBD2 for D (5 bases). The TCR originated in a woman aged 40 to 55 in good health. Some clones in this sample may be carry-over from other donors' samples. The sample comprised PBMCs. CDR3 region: CASSEPGSRQQFF. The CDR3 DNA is TGCGCCAGCAGTGAGCCGGGGAGCAGACAGCAGTTCTTC.